The rows below give T cell receptor beta chains drawn from one sample of a study of cytomegalovirus exposure and HLA in healthy donors. The repertoire was sequenced with immunoSEQ multiplex PCR; TCRdb's copy has only in-frame clones and lacks some. This table has 110,000 to 150,000 clones, just over 90% appearing once. Source material: PBMCs. The receptors come from a man younger than 30 in good health and CMV-seronegative. Both conserved end residues are trimmed from each CDR3.

>TRBV5-1|TRBJ2-3
ASSRRTSGASTDTQY
>TRBV27|TRBJ2-2
ASTNTGELF
>TRBV7-9|TRBJ2-1
ASSLEGLAGAYNEQF
>TRBV7-8|TRBJ1-2
ASSTGQGAYGYT
>TRBV10-2|TRBJ2-7
ASSERGANPYEQY
>TRBV7-2|TRBJ2-1
ASSLAHREQF
>TRBV19|TRBJ2-6
ASSIRGPGANVLT
>TRBV5-1|TRBJ1-1
ASSEAGRQNTEAF
>TRBV27|TRBJ1-2
ASNPRGGHYGYT
>TRBV6-5|TRBJ1-1
ASSYSPVNTEAF
>TRBV11-2|TRBJ1-3
ASSLVSGGSGNTIY
>TRBV7-2|TRBJ1-3
ASSAGSLSSGNTIY
>TRBV2|TRBJ2-3
ASIGDYYTDTQY
>TRBV2|TRBJ2-2
ARGLAGGPTGELF
>TRBV7-2|TRBJ2-5
ASSTPGLLETQY
>TRBV2|TRBJ1-1
ASRGQTGRNTEAF
>TRBV7-2|TRBJ1-5
ASSKQVLSNQPQH
>TRBV5-4|TRBJ2-3
ASSLSPGTDTQY
>TRBV5-1|TRBJ2-2
ASFPGSTQGGTGELF
>TRBV7-8|TRBJ1-2
ASSPRYGAGTGVHGYT
>TRBV10-3|TRBJ2-5
AISADREVETQY
>TRBV5-4|TRBJ2-3
ASSLGQQATQY
>TRBV6-5|TRBJ2-3
ASRTSGGDTDTQY
>TRBV29-1|TRBJ1-1
SVGQGLNTEAF
>TRBV30|TRBJ1-6
AWSDRDSPLH
>TRBV9|TRBJ2-1
ASSTYSGSVGEQF
>TRBV5-1|TRBJ2-2
ASSLGLAENTGELF
>TRBV7-9|TRBJ2-1
ASSLRPQGNEQF
>TRBV5-6|TRBJ2-3
ASSIMTSGRIDTQY
>TRBV7-2|TRBJ1-2
ASSYLDRANYGYT
>TRBV5-8|TRBJ1-1
ASSLGTGGIGFLNTEAF
>TRBV5-1|TRBJ1-2
ASSFTGPSEYGYT
>TRBV7-9|TRBJ1-1
ASSFRQGMNTEAF
>TRBV27|TRBJ2-5
ASSFGVREETQY
>TRBV11-2|TRBJ2-3
ASSLVDGGTDTQY
>TRBV10-3|TRBJ1-1
AISESGEFADTEAF
>TRBV10-1|TRBJ1-1
ASSTGKNTEAF
>TRBV6-5|TRBJ2-7
ASRQQGAGEQY
>TRBV4-3|TRBJ1-1
ASSQEGGERAF
>TRBV20-1|TRBJ1-2
SATGSGGYT
>TRBV5-1|TRBJ1-3
ASRDGGSGNTIY
>TRBV6-1|TRBJ2-5
ASSELTVQGGTQY
>TRBV7-2|TRBJ2-1
ASSLGQGNEQF
>TRBV7-9|TRBJ1-6
ASSQGALGP
>TRBV5-4|TRBJ2-5
ASSLQGSQETQY
>TRBV15|TRBJ2-1
ATSRPRDLREQF
>TRBV4-3|TRBJ1-4
ASSSLGGTTNEKLF